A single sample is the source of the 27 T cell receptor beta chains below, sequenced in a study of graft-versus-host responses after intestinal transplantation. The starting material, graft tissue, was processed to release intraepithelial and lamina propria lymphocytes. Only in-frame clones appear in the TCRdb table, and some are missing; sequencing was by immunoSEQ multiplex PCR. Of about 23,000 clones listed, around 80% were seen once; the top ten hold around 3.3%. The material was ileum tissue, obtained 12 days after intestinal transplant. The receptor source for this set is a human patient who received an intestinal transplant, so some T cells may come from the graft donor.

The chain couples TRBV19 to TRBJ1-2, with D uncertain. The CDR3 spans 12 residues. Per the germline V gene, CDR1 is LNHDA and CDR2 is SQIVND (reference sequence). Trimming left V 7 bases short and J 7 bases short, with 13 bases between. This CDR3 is CASTRGLAGYTF. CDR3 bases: TGTGCCAGTACTCGGGGTTTGGCTGGCTACACCTTC.

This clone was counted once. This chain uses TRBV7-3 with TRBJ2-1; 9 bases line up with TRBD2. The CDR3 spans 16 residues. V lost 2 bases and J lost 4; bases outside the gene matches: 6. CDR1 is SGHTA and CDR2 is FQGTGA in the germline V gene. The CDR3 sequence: CASSLHAGGRYNEQFF. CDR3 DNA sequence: TGTGCCAGCAGCTTACACGCGGGGGGGAGGTACAATGAGCAGTTCTTC.

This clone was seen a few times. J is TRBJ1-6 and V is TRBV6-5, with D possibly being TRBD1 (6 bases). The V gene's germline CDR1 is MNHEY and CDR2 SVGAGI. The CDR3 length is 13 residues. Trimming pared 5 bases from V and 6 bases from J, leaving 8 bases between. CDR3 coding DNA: TGTGCCAGCAGTCAGGGGAGTAATTCACCCCTCCACTTT. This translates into CASSQGSNSPLHF.

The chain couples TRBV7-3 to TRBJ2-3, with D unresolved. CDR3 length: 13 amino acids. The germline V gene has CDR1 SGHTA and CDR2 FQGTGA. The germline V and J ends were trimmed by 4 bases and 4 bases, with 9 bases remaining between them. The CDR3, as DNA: TGTGCCAGCAGCTCGAACCCGGCAGATACGCAGTATTTT. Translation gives CASSSNPADTQYF.

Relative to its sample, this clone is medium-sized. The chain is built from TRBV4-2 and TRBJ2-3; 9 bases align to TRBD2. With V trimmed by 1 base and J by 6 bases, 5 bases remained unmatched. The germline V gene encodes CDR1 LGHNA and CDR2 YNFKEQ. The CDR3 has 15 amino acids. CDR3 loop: CASSQGTSAQDTQYF. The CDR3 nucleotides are TGTGCCAGCAGCCAAGGGACTAGCGCCCAGGATACGCAGTATTTT.

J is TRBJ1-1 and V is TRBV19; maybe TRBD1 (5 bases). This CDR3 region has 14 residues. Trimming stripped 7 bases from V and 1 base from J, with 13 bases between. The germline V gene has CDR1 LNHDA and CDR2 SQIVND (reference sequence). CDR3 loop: CASTQRGWNTEAFF. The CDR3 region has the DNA TGTGCCAGTACCCAACGGGGGTGGAACACTGAAGCTTTCTTT.

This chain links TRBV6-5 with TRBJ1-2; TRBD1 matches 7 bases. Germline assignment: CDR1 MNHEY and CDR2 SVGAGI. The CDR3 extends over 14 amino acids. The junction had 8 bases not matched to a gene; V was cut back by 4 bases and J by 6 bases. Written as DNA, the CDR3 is TGTGCCAGCAGTTCGACAGGGATTGTTCATGGCTACACCTTC. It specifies CASSSTGIVHGYTF.

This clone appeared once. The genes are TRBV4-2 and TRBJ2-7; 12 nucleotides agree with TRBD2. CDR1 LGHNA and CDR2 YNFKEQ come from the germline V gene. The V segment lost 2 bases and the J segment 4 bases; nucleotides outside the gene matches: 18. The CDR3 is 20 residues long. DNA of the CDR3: TGTGCCAGCAGCCAACTCCACCTCTCTAGCGGGGGGGCCGGTATTTACGAGCAGTACTTC. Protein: CASSQLHLSSGGAGIYEQYF.

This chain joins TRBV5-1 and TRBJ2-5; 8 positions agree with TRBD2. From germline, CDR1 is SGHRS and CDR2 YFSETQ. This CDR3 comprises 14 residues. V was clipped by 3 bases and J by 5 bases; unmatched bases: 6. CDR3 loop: CASSSSGGMETQYF. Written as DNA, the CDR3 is TGCGCCAGCAGCTCAAGCGGGGGTATGGAGACCCAGTACTTC.

DNA for the CDR3: TGTGCCAGCAGTTTACACCGGGTTAACTATGGCTACACCTTC. Translating it yields CASSLHRVNYGYTF. The chain employs TRBV27 and TRBJ1-2, with D hard to call. Germline V lookup: CDR1 MNHEY, CDR2 SMNVEV (reference sequence). This CDR3 region has 14 residues. Trimming pared 2 bases from V and 1 base from J, leaving 8 bases between.

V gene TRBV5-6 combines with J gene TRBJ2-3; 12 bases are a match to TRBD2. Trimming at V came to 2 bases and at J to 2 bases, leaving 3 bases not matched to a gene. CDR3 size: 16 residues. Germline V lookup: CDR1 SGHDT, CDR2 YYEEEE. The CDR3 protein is CASSLLAGGHTDTQYF. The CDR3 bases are TGTGCCAGCAGCTTACTAGCGGGGGGCCACACAGATACGCAGTATTTT.

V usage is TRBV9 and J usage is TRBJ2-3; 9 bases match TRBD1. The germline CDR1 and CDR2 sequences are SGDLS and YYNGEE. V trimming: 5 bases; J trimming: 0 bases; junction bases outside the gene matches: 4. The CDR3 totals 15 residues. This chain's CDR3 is CASRSGTGSTDTQYF. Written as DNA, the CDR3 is TGTGCCAGCAGGTCCGGGACAGGGAGCACAGATACGCAGTATTTT.

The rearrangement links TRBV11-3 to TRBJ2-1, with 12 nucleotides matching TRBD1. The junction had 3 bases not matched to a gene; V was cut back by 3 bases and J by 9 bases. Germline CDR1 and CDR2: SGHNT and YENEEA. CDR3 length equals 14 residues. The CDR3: CASSLWDRGLEQFF. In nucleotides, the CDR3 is TGTGCCAGCAGCTTGTGGGACAGGGGGCTTGAGCAGTTCTTC.

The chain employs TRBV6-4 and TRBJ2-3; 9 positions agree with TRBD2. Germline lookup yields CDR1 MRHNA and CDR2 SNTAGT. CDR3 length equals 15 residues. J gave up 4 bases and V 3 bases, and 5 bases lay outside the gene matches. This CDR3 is CASSERGGGADTQYF. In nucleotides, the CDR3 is TGTGCCAGCAGTGAGCGGGGGGGCGGAGCAGATACGCAGTATTTT.

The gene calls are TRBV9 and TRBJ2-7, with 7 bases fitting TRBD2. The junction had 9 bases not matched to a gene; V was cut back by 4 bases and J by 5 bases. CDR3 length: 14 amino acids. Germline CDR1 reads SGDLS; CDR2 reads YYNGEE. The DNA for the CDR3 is TGTGCCAGCAGCTCTCAAGGGGAGGGAAACGAGCAGTACTTC. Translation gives CASSSQGEGNEQYF. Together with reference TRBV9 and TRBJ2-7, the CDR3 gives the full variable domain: DSGVTQTPKHLITATGQRVTLRCSPRSGDLSVYWYQQSLDQGLQFLIQYYNGEERAKGNILERFSAQQFPDLHSELNLSSLELGDSALYFCASSSQGEGNEQYFGPGTRLTVT.

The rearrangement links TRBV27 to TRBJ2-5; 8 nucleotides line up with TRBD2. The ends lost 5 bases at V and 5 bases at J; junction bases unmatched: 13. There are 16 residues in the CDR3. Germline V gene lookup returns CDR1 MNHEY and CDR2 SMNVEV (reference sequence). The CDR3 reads CASSQTGASGWETQYF. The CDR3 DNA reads TGTGCCAGCAGTCAAACTGGGGCTAGCGGGTGGGAGACCCAGTACTTC.

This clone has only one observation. Here the CDR3 reads CASSFFSGPYEQYF. As DNA, the CDR3 is TGTGCCAGCAGTTTCTTTAGCGGTCCCTACGAGCAGTACTTC. The gene calls are TRBV27 and TRBJ2-7, with D possibly being TRBD2 (6 bases). V was pared by 3 bases and J by 2 bases, with 11 bases between. CDR1 is MNHEY and CDR2 is SMNVEV in the germline V gene (reference sequence). The CDR3 is 14 residues long.

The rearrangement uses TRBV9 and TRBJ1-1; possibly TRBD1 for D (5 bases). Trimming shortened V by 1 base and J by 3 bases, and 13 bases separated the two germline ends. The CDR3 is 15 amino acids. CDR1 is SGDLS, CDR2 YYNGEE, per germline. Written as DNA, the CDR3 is TGTGCCAGCAGCGTAACCGCCACAGGATACACTGAAGCTTTCTTT. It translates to CASSVTATGYTEAFF.

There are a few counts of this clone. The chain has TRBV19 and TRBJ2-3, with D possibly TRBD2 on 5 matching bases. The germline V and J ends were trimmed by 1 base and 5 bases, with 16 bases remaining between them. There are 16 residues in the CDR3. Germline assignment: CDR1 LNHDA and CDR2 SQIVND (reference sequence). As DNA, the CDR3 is TGTGCCAGTAGTATAGTGGGCAGCGGATGGGGAGATACGCAGTATTTT. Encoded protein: CASSIVGSGWGDTQYF.

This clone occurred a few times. This CDR3 is CAGSLGGPYNEQFF. The CDR3 DNA reads TGTGCCGGGTCACTTGGCGGGCCCTACAATGAGCAGTTCTTC. J is TRBJ2-1 and V is TRBV2; a possible D gene is TRBD2 (5 bases). CDR3 length equals 14 residues. With 11 bases removed from V and 2 bases from J, the gap between germline ends came to 16 bases. The germline V gene encodes CDR1 SNHLY and CDR2 FYNNEI.

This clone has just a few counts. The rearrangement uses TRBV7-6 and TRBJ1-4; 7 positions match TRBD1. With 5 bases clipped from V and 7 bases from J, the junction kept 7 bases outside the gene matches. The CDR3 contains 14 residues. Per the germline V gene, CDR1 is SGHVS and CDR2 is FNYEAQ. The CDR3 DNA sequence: TGTGCCAGCAGCCTGGGACAGCCGTTTGAAAAACTGTTTTTT. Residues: CASSLGQPFEKLFF.

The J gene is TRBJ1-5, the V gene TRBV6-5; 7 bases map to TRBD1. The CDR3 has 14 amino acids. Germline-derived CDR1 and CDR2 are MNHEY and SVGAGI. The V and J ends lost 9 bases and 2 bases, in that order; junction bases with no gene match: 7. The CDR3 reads CASFTGEGNQPQHF. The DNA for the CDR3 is TGTGCCAGTTTCACAGGGGAAGGCAATCAGCCCCAGCATTTT.

For the CDR3, the DNA is TGTGCCAGCAGTTTAGGGACTAGTATTTACAATGAGCAGTTCTTC. Amino acids: CASSLGTSIYNEQFF. The J gene is TRBJ2-1, the V gene TRBV6-5; 8 nucleotides line up with TRBD2. The CDR3 has 15 amino acids. Trimming took 4 bases from V and 4 from J; bases not matched to a gene: 6. The germline V gene has CDR1 MNHEY and CDR2 SVGAGI.

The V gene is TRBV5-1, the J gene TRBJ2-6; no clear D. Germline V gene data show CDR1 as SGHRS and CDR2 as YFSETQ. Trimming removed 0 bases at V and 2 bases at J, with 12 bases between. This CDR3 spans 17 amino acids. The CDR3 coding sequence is TGCGCCAGCAGCTTGGCCTTACAGATCACTGGGGCCAACGTCCTGACTTTC. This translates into CASSLALQITGANVLTF.

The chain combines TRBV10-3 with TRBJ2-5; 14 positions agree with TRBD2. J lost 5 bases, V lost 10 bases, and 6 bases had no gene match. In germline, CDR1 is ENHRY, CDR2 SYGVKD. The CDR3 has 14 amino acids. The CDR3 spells CASGLAGGLETQYF. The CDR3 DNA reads TGTGCCAGCGGACTAGCGGGGGGCCTGGAGACCCAGTACTTC.

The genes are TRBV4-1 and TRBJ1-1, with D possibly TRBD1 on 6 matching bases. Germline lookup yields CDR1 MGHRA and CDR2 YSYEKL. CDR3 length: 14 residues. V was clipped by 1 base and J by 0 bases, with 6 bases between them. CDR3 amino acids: CASSQGDMNTEAFF. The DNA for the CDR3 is TGCGCCAGCAGCCAAGGGGACATGAACACTGAAGCTTTCTTT.

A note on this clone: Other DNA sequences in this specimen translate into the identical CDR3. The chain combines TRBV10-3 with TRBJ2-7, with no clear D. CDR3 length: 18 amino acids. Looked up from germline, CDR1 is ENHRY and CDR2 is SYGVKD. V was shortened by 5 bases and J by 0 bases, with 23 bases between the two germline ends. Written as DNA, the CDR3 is TGTGCCATCAGTCTATTAGGCGGTATTCCTCCAAGCTCCTACGAGCAGTACTTC. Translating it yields CAISLLGGIPPSSYEQYF.